This is a list of T cell receptor beta chains from one sample in a study of CD8 T cells in ankylosing spondylitis. TCRdb passed the 5' RACE reads through MiXCR, listing each CDR3 protein once. Of fewer than 80,000 distinct CDR3 sequences listed, about 5.4% are singletons. The sequenced sample consisted of blood, either unsorted or a sorted T cell fraction (not recorded which). The receptors were gathered from a male donor with ankylosing spondylitis or in good health (not recorded which). Both conserved end residues are part of each CDR3. D genes are given only for firm matches. Size is omitted from some rows. Given values are once, few, many or a class for expanded clones.

V gene: TRBV5-5
clone size: many
D gene: .
J gene: TRBJ1-3
CDR3 protein: CASSLSGAPGGTIYF
CDR3 DNA: TGTGCCAGCAGCTTGTCAGGAGCACCGGGAGGCACCATATATTTT

V gene: TRBV20-1
clone size: medium-sized
D gene: TRBD1
J gene: TRBJ1-2
CDR3 protein: CSAIKTGGNYGYTF
CDR3 DNA: TGCAGTGCTATAAAAACAGGGGGGAACTATGGCTACACCTTC

V gene: TRBV7-8
clone size: many
D gene: .
J gene: TRBJ2-7
CDR3 protein: CASSFRGYEQYF
CDR3 DNA: TGTGCCAGCAGCTTTCGGGGCTACGAGCAGTACTTC

V gene: TRBV9
clone size: many
D gene: TRBD2
J gene: TRBJ2-5
CDR3 protein: CASSVGSSGGDKETQYF
CDR3 DNA: TGTGCCAGCAGCGTAGGCTCTAGCGGGGGGGATAAAGAGACCCAGTACTTC

V gene: TRBV12-3/TRBV12-4
clone size: many
D gene: .
J gene: TRBJ2-1
CDR3 protein: CASSRPETNEQFF
CDR3 DNA: TGTGCCAGCAGTCGCCCAGAGACCAATGAGCAGTTCTTC

V gene: TRBV7-6
clone size: many
D gene: TRBD1
J gene: TRBJ2-2
CDR3 protein: CASSSGQGRGPVELFF
CDR3 DNA: TGTGCCAGCAGCTCCGGACAGGGAAGGGGTCCCGTGGAGCTGTTTTTT

V gene: TRBV3-1
clone size: many
D gene: .
J gene: TRBJ1-5
CDR3 protein: CASSQMTDQPQHF
CDR3 DNA: TGTGCCAGCAGCCAAATGACCGATCAGCCCCAGCATTTT

V gene: TRBV29-1
clone size: many
D gene: .
J gene: TRBJ2-7
CDR3 protein: CSARQSNTREQYF
CDR3 DNA: TGCAGCGCACGACAGAGTAACACGCGCGAGCAGTACTTC

V gene: TRBV29-1
clone size: many
D gene: .
J gene: TRBJ1-2
CDR3 protein: CSATGYTF
CDR3 DNA: TGCAGCGCAACCGGCTACACCTTC

V gene: TRBV20-1
clone size: many
D gene: .
J gene: TRBJ2-1
CDR3 protein: CSARSPYRGGDEQFF
CDR3 DNA: TGCAGTGCTAGATCCCCCTACAGGGGCGGGGATGAGCAGTTCTTC

V gene: TRBV20-1
clone size: many
D gene: .
J gene: TRBJ2-7
CDR3 protein: CSATGQGYEQYF
CDR3 DNA: TGCAGTGCTACCGGACAAGGCTACGAGCAGTACTTC

V gene: TRBV5-1
clone size: many
D gene: .
J gene: TRBJ2-5
CDR3 protein: CASSLIGRETQYF
CDR3 DNA: TGCGCCAGCAGCTTGATTGGCAGAGAGACCCAGTACTTC

V gene: TRBV11-2
clone size: many
D gene: .
J gene: TRBJ2-1
CDR3 protein: CASSLVLEGYNEQFF
CDR3 DNA: TGTGCCAGCAGCTTAGTTCTTGAGGGGTACAATGAGCAGTTCTTC

V gene: TRBV7-2
clone size: many
D gene: .
J gene: TRBJ2-4
CDR3 protein: CASSLAGKAKNIQYF
CDR3 DNA: TGTGCCAGCAGCTTAGCCGGGAAAGCCAAAAACATTCAGTACTTC

V gene: TRBV20-1
clone size: many
D gene: TRBD1
J gene: TRBJ1-1
CDR3 protein: CSARDPTGTAFF
CDR3 DNA: TGCAGTGCTAGAGACCCGACAGGGACAGCTTTCTTT

V gene: TRBV7-9
clone size: few
D gene: .
J gene: TRBJ2-2
CDR3 protein: CATTGSNTGELFF
CDR3 DNA: TGTGCCACCACAGGTTCGAACACCGGGGAGCTGTTTTTT

V gene: TRBV5-1
clone size: .
D gene: .
J gene: TRBJ2-1
CDR3 protein: CASSLATGSSYNKQFF
CDR3 DNA: TGCGCCAGCAGCTTGGCCACGGGGAGCTCCTACAATAAGCAGTTCTTC

V gene: TRBV7-3
clone size: many
D gene: TRBD1
J gene: TRBJ2-7
CDR3 protein: CASSSGQGYHEQYF
CDR3 DNA: TGTGCCAGCAGCTCCGGACAGGGGTACCACGAGCAGTACTTC

V gene: TRBV7-8
clone size: many
D gene: .
J gene: TRBJ1-5
CDR3 protein: CASSLDRTDSNQPQHF
CDR3 DNA: TGTGCCAGCAGCTTAGACCGGACAGATAGCAATCAGCCCCAGCATTTT

V gene: TRBV5-5
clone size: many
D gene: TRBD2
J gene: TRBJ2-5
CDR3 protein: CASSLALTSSQETQYF
CDR3 DNA: TGTGCCAGCAGCTTGGCGTTGACTAGCAGCCAAGAGACCCAGTACTTC

V gene: TRBV29-1
clone size: many
D gene: TRBD1
J gene: TRBJ2-7
CDR3 protein: CSVATGGPEQYF
CDR3 DNA: TGCAGCGTTGCTACAGGGGGTCCCGAGCAGTACTTC